The 9 T cell receptor beta chains in this list originate from one sample, sequenced in a study of cytomegalovirus exposure and HLA in healthy donors. PCR amplification relied on 60 Vbeta primers (plus 13 Jbeta primers). Assay: immunoSEQ multiplex PCR; the TCRdb copy retains only in-frame clones and omits some. The sample holds around 160,000 clones, approximately 73% seen once. Sequenced sample: PBMCs. These receptors came from a man over 45 in good health and CMV-seronegative.

The rearrangement joins TRBV23-1 to TRBJ1-2; TRBD1 matches 7 bases. TRBV23-1 is annotated as an ORF whose role is uncertain. CDR3 size: 16 residues. With 2 bases clipped from V and 3 bases from J, the junction kept 9 bases outside the gene matches. For the CDR3, the DNA is TGCGCCAGCAGTCAAAACCTGACAGGGTGGGACTATGGCTACACCTTC. Amino acids: CASSQNLTGWDYGYTF.

The chain links TRBV5-1 to TRBJ1-4; maybe TRBD1 (5 bases). The CDR3 runs to 18 residues. The V end was cut by 0 bases, the J end by 0 bases, with 15 bases between. Germline CDR1 is SGHRS and CDR2 is YFSETQ. CDR3 DNA: TGCGCCAGCAGCTTGGGAATCTCACAGGTAGCAACTAATGAAAAACTGTTTTTT. Protein sequence: CASSLGISQVATNEKLFF.

This clone was observed a handful of times. This chain joins TRBV6-1 and TRBJ1-5; D remains unclear. The CDR3 consists of 12 residues. The V and J ends lost 0 bases and 6 bases respectively, with 3 bases between them. CDR1 MNHNS and CDR2 SASEGT come from the germline V gene. The CDR3 bases are TGTGCCAGCAGTGAAGCAGCTCAGCCCCAGCATTTT. The encoded protein is CASSEAAQPQHF.

V and J are TRBV6-5 and TRBJ2-3, with D possibly TRBD1 on 6 matching bases. Trimming cost V 2 bases and J 4 bases, with 13 bases left between them. Per germline, CDR1 MNHEY and CDR2 SVGAGI. CDR3 size: 15 residues. CDR3 DNA: TGTGCCAGCAGTTACCGAACAGGGCTCGCAGATACGCAGTATTTT. Its translation is CASSYRTGLADTQYF.

This chain links TRBV6-1 with TRBJ2-7, with 11 bases lining up with TRBD1. CDR1 MNHNS and CDR2 SASEGT come from the germline V gene. After removal of 5 bases from V and 4 bases from J, the junction contained 7 bases not matched to a gene. The CDR3 sequence is 15 residues long. The CDR3 sequence: CASSTRTGGRYEQYF. In DNA form, the CDR3 reads TGTGCCAGCAGTACCAGGACAGGGGGCAGGTACGAGCAGTACTTC.

The chain has TRBV28 and TRBJ1-1; the D is unclear. This CDR3 contains 15 residues. The V and J ends lost 5 bases and 3 bases respectively, with 16 bases between them. CDR1 MDHEN and CDR2 SYDVKM come from the germline V gene. CDR3 sequence reads: CASSPSPNPYTEAFF. In nucleotides, the CDR3 is TGTGCCAGCAGTCCGAGCCCGAACCCCTACACTGAAGCTTTCTTT.

J is TRBJ1-6 and V is TRBV6-5; 8 bases are a match to TRBD1. This CDR3 spans 16 amino acids. V lost 2 bases, J lost 7 bases, and 7 bases stayed unmatched. CDR1 and CDR2 from the germline V gene are MNHEY and SVGAGI. As DNA, the CDR3 is TGTGCCAGCAGTTACGGGCCAGGGGGCGGCAATTCACCCCTCCACTTT. Translation gives CASSYGPGGGNSPLHF.

The V call is TRBV5-1, the J call TRBJ1-1, with D unresolved. V was pared by 4 bases and J by 0 bases, with 10 bases between. The CDR3 length is 14 residues. Germline lookup yields CDR1 SGHRS and CDR2 YFSETQ. In nucleotides, the CDR3 is TGCGCCAGCAGCCCCACAGTCATGAACACTGAAGCTTTCTTT. This sequence encodes CASSPTVMNTEAFF.

The sample holds a few counts of this clone. This chain joins TRBV7-3 and TRBJ2-1; D unresolved. This CDR3 is 13 amino acids long. The V gene lost 2 bases and the J gene lost 5 bases, with 7 bases spanning the gap. The germline gives CDR1 SGHTA, CDR2 FQGTGA. The CDR3 DNA follows: TGTGCCAGCAGCTTAGAGAGGCACAATGAGCAGTTCTTC. It codes for CASSLERHNEQFF.